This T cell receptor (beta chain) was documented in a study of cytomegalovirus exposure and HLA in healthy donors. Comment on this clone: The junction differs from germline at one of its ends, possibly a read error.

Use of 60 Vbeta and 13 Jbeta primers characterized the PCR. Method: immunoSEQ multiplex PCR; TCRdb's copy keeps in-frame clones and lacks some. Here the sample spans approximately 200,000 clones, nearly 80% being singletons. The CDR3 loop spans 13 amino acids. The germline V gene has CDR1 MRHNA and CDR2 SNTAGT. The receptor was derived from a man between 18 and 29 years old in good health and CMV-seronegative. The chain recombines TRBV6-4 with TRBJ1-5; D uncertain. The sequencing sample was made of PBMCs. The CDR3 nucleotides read TGTGCCAGCGGTGAAACAGCAAATCAGCCCCAGCATTTT. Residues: CASGETANQPQHF.